A single sample gave rise to the 12 T cell receptor beta chains below, sequenced in a study of blood T cell repertoires in COVID-19. Sequencing used immunoSEQ multiplex PCR; TCRdb keeps in-frame clones, though not all of them. The sample lists 35,000 to 45,000 clones, around 85% occurring once. Sequenced sample: peripheral blood. Receptors originate from a man aged 45 to 65 with active COVID-19.

The rearrangement uses TRBV7-2 and TRBJ2-5; TRBD1 aligns across 7 bases. Germline V gene data show CDR1 as SGHTA and CDR2 as FQGNSA. Trimming cost V 7 bases and J 2 bases; bases outside gene matches: 10. The CDR3 contains 15 residues. This chain's CDR3 is CASNSRDSVQETQYF. The DNA for the CDR3 is TGTGCCAGCAATTCCCGGGACAGCGTACAAGAGACCCAGTACTTC.

The V gene is TRBV7-8, the J gene TRBJ1-2; tentative D call: TRBD1 (5 bases). Germline lookup yields CDR1 SGHVS and CDR2 FQNEAQ. Trimming removed 5 bases at V and 2 bases at J, with 12 bases between. CDR3 length equals 14 residues. The CDR3 bases are TGTGCCAGCAGCCCCAGGGAAGGGAACTATGGCTACACCTTC. Residues: CASSPREGNYGYTF.

V and J are TRBV7-8 and TRBJ2-1; a weak D match, TRBD2 (7 bases). V was clipped by 5 bases and J by 9 bases, with 17 bases between them. Germline assignment: CDR1 SGHVS and CDR2 FQNEAQ. This CDR3 has 14 amino acids. CDR3: CASSGGASDGEQFF. In nucleotides, the CDR3 is TGTGCCAGCAGCGGGGGGGCCTCTGATGGTGAGCAGTTCTTC.

This clone was found a few times. V and J are TRBV3-1 (or the pseudogene TRBV3-2) and TRBJ2-7; weak D call: TRBD1 (5 bases). The CDR3 runs to 17 residues. Looked up from germline, CDR1 is LGHDT and CDR2 is YNNKEL (reference sequence). The V gene lost 2 bases and the J gene lost 2 bases, with 19 bases spanning the gap. DNA for the CDR3: TGTGCCAGCAGCCAACGCCCAGGATTTAGGGGCACCTACGAGCAGTACTTC. It encodes CASSQRPGFRGTYEQYF.

This clone has just a few counts. The chain recombines TRBV19 with TRBJ1-5; TRBD1 matches 7 bases. Trimming took 5 bases from V and 1 from J; bases not matched to a gene: 5. Germline assignment: CDR1 LNHDA and CDR2 SQIVND (reference sequence). The length of the CDR3 is 15 residues. The CDR3, as DNA: TGTGCCAGTAGTTCAGGACAGGCCAGCAATCAGCCCCAGCATTTT. It is translated as CASSSGQASNQPQHF.

In nucleotides, the CDR3 is TGTGCCAGCAGCTTAGCTGGTCGGGGGGGCCTGATAGATACGCAGTATTTT. Translation: CASSLAGRGGLIDTQYF. The rearrangement links TRBV11-2 to TRBJ2-3; 8 bases line up with TRBD2. Trimming cost V 1 base and J 5 bases; bases outside gene matches: 11. The CDR3 has 17 amino acids. In germline, CDR1 is SGHAT, CDR2 FQNNGV.

J is TRBJ2-7 and V is TRBV9; 8 nucleotides align to TRBD2. There are 12 residues in the CDR3. CDR1 is SGDLS and CDR2 is YYNGEE in the germline V gene. Germline trimming cut 2 bases from V and 6 bases from J; bases unmatched to any gene: 1. This CDR3 is CASSVGTSEQYF. The DNA of the CDR3 is TGTGCCAGCAGCGTGGGGACTAGCGAGCAGTACTTC.

The V and J genes are TRBV27 and TRBJ1-1, with 8 bases fitting TRBD1. V gave up 0 bases and J gave up 11 bases; unmatched junction bases: 11. The CDR3 consists of 15 residues. Per the germline V gene, CDR1 is MNHEY and CDR2 is SMNVEV (reference sequence). DNA for the CDR3: TGTGCCAGCAGTTTATCCTTCACGACAGGGGTTGGGGCTTTCTTT. This codes for CASSLSFTTGVGAFF.

In DNA form, the CDR3 reads TGCGCCAGCAGCTTGGCCGGCGAGGGTTTGGGAGCTTTCTTT. As protein: CASSLAGEGLGAFF. The chain combines TRBV5-1 with TRBJ1-1; D not resolved. Germline CDR1 SGHRS, CDR2 YFSETQ. This CDR3 is 14 amino acids long. Trimming pared 0 bases from V and 10 bases from J, leaving 16 bases between.

This CDR3 is CASSSGQGLAKNIQYF. The CDR3, as DNA: TGTGCCAGCAGTTCGGGACAGGGACTAGCCAAAAACATTCAGTACTTC. The chain combines TRBV6-2 or TRBV6-3 with TRBJ2-4; TRBD1 matches at 9 bases. Trimming cost V 4 bases and J 0 bases; bases outside gene matches: 4. The CDR3 covers 16 residues. CDR1 and CDR2 (germline): MNHEY, SVGEGT.

The chain employs TRBV5-1 and TRBJ2-7, with TRBD2 matching over 9 bases. Germline assignment: CDR1 SGHRS and CDR2 YFSETQ. V dropped 6 bases and J dropped 2; count of bases not matched to a gene: 9. There are 15 residues in the CDR3. The DNA for the CDR3 is TGCGCCAGCACCAATCCGGGCGGGAGGGCCTACGAGCAGTACTTC. This gives the protein CASTNPGGRAYEQYF.

This clone showed up just once. This chain uses TRBV4-2 with TRBJ2-3; the match to TRBD2 covers 14 bases. Germline CDR1 is LGHNA and CDR2 is YNFKEQ. With 4 bases clipped from V and 8 bases from J, the junction kept 5 bases outside the gene matches. This CDR3 spans 15 amino acids. The CDR3 DNA is TGTGCCAGCAGCCTACCCGGGACTAGCGGGAGTACGCAGTATTTT. Translating gives CASSLPGTSGSTQYF.